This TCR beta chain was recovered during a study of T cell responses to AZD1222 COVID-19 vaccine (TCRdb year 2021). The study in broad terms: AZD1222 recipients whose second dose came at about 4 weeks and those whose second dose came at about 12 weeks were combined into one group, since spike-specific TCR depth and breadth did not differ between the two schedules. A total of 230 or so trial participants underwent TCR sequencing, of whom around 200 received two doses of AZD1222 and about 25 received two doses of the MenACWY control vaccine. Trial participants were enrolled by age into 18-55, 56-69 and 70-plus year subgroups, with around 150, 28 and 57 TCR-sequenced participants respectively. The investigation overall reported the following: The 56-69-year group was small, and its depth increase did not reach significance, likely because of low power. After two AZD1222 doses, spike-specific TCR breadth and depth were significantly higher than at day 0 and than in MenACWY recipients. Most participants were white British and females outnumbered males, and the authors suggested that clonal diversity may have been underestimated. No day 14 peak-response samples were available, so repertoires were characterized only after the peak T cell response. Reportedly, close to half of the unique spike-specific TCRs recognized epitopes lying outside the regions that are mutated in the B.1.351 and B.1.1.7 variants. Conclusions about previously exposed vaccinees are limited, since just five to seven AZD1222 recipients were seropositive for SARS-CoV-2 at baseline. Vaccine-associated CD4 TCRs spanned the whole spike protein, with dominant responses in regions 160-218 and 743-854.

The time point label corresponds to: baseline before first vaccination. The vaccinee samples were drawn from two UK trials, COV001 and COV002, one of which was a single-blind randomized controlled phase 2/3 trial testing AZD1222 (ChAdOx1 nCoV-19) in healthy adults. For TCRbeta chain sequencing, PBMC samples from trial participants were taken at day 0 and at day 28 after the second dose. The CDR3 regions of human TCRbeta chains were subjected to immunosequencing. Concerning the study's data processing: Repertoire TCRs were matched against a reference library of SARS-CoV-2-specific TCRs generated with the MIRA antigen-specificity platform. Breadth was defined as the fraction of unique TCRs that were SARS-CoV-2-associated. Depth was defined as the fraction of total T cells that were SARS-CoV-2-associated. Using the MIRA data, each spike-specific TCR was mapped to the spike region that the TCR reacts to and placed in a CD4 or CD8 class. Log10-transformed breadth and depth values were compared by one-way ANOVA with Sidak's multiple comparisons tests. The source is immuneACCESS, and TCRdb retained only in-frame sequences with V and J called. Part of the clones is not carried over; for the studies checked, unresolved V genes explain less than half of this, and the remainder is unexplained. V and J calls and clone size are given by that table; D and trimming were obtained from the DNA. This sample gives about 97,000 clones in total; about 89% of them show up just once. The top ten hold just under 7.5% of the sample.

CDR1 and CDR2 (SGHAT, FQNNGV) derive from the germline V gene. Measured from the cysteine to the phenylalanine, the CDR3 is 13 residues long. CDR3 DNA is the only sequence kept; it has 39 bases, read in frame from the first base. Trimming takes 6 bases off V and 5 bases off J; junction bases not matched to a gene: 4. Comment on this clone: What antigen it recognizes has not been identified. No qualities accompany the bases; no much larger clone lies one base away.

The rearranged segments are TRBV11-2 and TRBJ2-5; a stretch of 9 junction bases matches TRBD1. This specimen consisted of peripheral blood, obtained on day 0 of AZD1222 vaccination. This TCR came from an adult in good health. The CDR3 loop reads CASSRDREETQYF. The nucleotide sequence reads TGTGCCAGCAGTAGGGACAGGGAGGAGACCCAGTACTTC.